This T cell receptor beta chain was retrieved from a study of regulatory T cells in long-lasting Graves disease. CDR1 and CDR2 (germline): MGHRA, YSYEKL. The V gene lost 2 bases and the J gene lost 0 bases, with 10 bases spanning the gap. The CDR3 has 15 amino acids. For TCR beta, libraries came from iRepertoire HTBI primers and Arm-PCR of CDR3 regions. MiXCR was run by TCRdb on the multiplex PCR reads, yielding one entry per CDR3 protein. Among 450,000 to 600,000 distinct CDR3 sequences listed, about 13% were seen once. This clonotype has just a few counts. Specified time point: newly diagnosed GD, antithyroid drugs for less than 3 months. Extracted RNA from PBMCs served as the source of the TCR library. These records were also assigned to another study, of T cells in Graves' hyperthyroidism and ophthalmopathy. Per that study: Carried out on the TCR CDR3, a first-round RT-PCR used the HTBI primer set. In the blood, most expanded thyroid clonotypes above 0.001 appeared as well. A model built on 13 V-J features separated ophthalmopathy from stable hyperthyroidism. Median prediction lead before ophthalmopathy onset was 5.5 to 7 months with the model.

This specimen was peripheral blood mononuclear cells (PBMCs), taken at new diagnosis, from a patient treated with antithyroid drugs. This chain uses TRBV4-1 with TRBJ1-2, with D unclear. The receptor's source is a man aged 25-45 years with Graves disease. The chain's CDR3 is CASSQTETSNYGYTF. CDR3 nucleotides: TGCGCCAGCAGCCAAACGGAGACCTCTAACTATGGCTACACCTTC.